The clone carrying this T cell receptor (beta chain) was observed a few times. Its antigen is currently unknown. Generation of TCR beta libraries employed quantitative 5'-RACE incorporating molecular barcodes. MiXCR, applied by TCRdb to the 5' RACE reads, yields one record per CDR3 protein. The data hold around 220,000 distinct CDR3 sequences, with 15% to 20% observed a single time. The data were taken from a study of CD8 T cells in ankylosing spondylitis. Trimming pared 5 bases from V and 4 bases from J, leaving 12 bases between. Per germline, CDR1 MNHEY and CDR2 SMNVEV (reference sequence). This CDR3 is 14 amino acids long. The study, taken as a whole, reports: Characteristic, it appeared, of ankylosing spondylitis blood was a TCR beta motif of several highly homologous variants. Matched synovial fluid from ankylosing spondylitis patients was reported to be enriched for disease-linked clones.

The V and J genes are TRBV27 and TRBJ2-1, with D perhaps TRBD2 (5 bases). The TCR was taken from a male donor with ankylosing spondylitis. The sample taken for sequencing was blood, either unsorted or a sorted T cell fraction (not recorded which). The CDR3 here is CASSLPGSYNEQFF. DNA for the CDR3: TGTGCCAGCAGTCTGCCGGGATCATACAATGAGCAGTTCTTC.